This is a list of T cell receptor beta chains from one sample in a study of T cells in Graves' hyperthyroidism and ophthalmopathy. TCRdb re-derived calls from the multiplex PCR reads in MiXCR, one entry per CDR3 protein. The table lists 550,000 to 600,000 distinct CDR3 sequences, 15% to 20% of them singletons, with under 20% in the top ten. Input material: blood. The source of these receptors is a woman between 18 and 30 years old with Graves' hyperthyroidism. Both conserved end residues are part of each CDR3. A D gene is named only where the DNA matches it firmly. Clone size is shown for a subset of rows, as once, few, many or a class of expanded clone.

J gene	V gene	clone size	D gene	CDR3 protein	CDR3 DNA
TRBJ1-3	TRBV7-9	.	TRBD1	CASSRCDPGQTSGNTIYF	TGTGCCAGCAGCCGTTGCGACCCGGGACAGACCTCTGGAAACACCATATATTTT
TRBJ2-7	TRBV6-4	few	.	CASNPGTQMTYEQYF	TGTGCCAGCAATCCCGGGACTCAAATGACCTACGAGCAGTACTTC
TRBJ1-5	TRBV7-9	many	TRBD1	CASSFGTGVNQPQHF	TGTGCCAGCAGCTTTGGGACAGGGGTCAATCAGCCCCAGCATTTT
TRBJ1-5	TRBV24-1	.	.	CATSAGGWGRGNQPQHF	TGTGCCACCAGTGCGGGGGGGTGGGGGCGAGGGAATCAGCCCCAGCATTTT
TRBJ1-5	TRBV20-1	.	.	CSARDHVVGGGQPQHF	TGCAGTGCTAGAGATCACGTTGTAGGTGGTGGGCAGCCCCAGCATTTT
TRBJ2-5	TRBV7-9	.	.	CASSFFGWETQYF	TGTGCCAGCAGCTTTTTTGGCTGGGAGACCCAGTACTTC
TRBJ2-7	TRBV12-5	many	TRBD1	CASGPGTGSYEQYF	TGTGCTAGTGGTCCGGGGACAGGTAGCTACGAGCAGTACTTC
TRBJ2-3	TRBV20-1	.	TRBD2	CNAVMVRGGTDTQYF	TGCAATGCTGTCATGGTACGGGGGGGCACAGATACGCAGTATTTT
TRBJ1-5	TRBV30	.	.	CAWRKGGISNQPQHF	TGTGCCTGGAGGAAAGGAGGGATTAGCAATCAGCCCCAGCATTTT
TRBJ1-3	TRBV9	.	.	CASSEGPLGNTIYF	TGTGCCAGCAGCGAGGGGCCTCTCGGAAACACCATATATTTT
TRBJ2-1	TRBV29-1	.	.	CSVEGSGKQFF	TGCAGCGTTGAAGGCAGCGGCAAGCAGTTCTTC
TRBJ2-7	TRBV29-1	few	TRBD1	CSVSVTGVTSYEQYF	TGCAGCGTATCCGTGACAGGGGTTACCTCCTACGAGCAGTACTTC
TRBJ2-1	TRBV6-2/TRBV6-3	few	TRBD1	CASRGFQGAASYNEQFF	TGTGCCAGCAGAGGTTTCCAGGGGGCTGCATCCTACAATGAGCAGTTCTTC
TRBJ2-5	TRBV29-1	few	TRBD2	CSVEDLGGEEAQYF	TGCAGCGTTGAAGATCTCGGGGGGGAAGAGGCCCAGTACTTC
TRBJ2-1	TRBV30	.	.	CAWSGAANSYNEQFF	TGTGCCTGGAGTGGGGCGGCTAACTCCTACAATGAGCAGTTCTTC
TRBJ2-1	TRBV6-1	many	TRBD2	CASASGPSYNEQFF	TGTGCCAGCGCTAGCGGACCATCCTACAATGAGCAGTTCTTC
TRBJ2-1	TRBV7-2	few	.	CASSLAVWDEQFF	TGTGCCAGCAGCTTGGCGGTTTGGGATGAGCAGTTCTTC
TRBJ1-1	TRBV6-1	many	.	CASSGTDLNTEAFF	TGTGCCAGTAGCGGGACGGACCTTAACACTGAAGCTTTCTTT
TRBJ2-3	TRBV12-3/TRBV12-4	.	.	CATSPVTDTQYF	TGTGCCACTTCCCCCGTGACAGATACGCAGTATTTT
TRBJ2-7	TRBV2	many	.	CAGKAAPYEQYF	TGTGCCGGCAAAGCAGCCCCCTACGAGCAGTACTTC
TRBJ2-7	TRBV6-6	.	TRBD2	CASSYFGTTSYEQYF	TGTGCCAGCAGTTACTTTGGGACTACCTCCTACGAGCAGTACTTC
TRBJ1-6	TRBV5-1	once	.	CASSSYSGSPLHF	TGCGCCAGCAGCTCATACAGTGGCTCACCCCTCCACTTT
TRBJ1-6	TRBV5-1	many	.	CASSKLQVENSPLHF	TGCGCCAGCAGCAAACTGCAGGTCGAAAATTCACCCCTCCACTTT
TRBJ1-5	TRBV6-1	many	.	CASSERLNQPQHF	TGTGCCAGCAGTGAACGTCTCAATCAGCCCCAGCATTTT
TRBJ1-2	TRBV11-2	many	.	CASSPGAGYGYTF	TGTGCCAGCAGCCCAGGGGCAGGATATGGCTACACCTTC
TRBJ2-5	TRBV20-1	.	TRBD1	CSARDLDRGGQTQYF	TGCAGTGCTAGAGACTTGGACAGGGGGGGACAGACCCAGTACTTC
TRBJ2-7	TRBV10-3	.	TRBD1	CAISQTGVSYEQYF	TGTGCCATCAGCCAGACAGGGGTCTCCTACGAGCAGTACTTC
TRBJ1-5	TRBV20-1	many	.	CSARDTIQNQPQHF	TGCAGTGCTAGAGATACGATACAGAATCAGCCCCAGCATTTT
TRBJ2-5	TRBV7-9	few	.	CASSLGLPVGETQYF	TGTGCCAGCAGCTTGGGCCTCCCGGTAGGAGAGACCCAGTACTTC
TRBJ2-1	TRBV20-1	many	.	CSARDVGGSSYNEQFF	TGCAGTGCTAGAGATGTGGGGGGAAGCTCCTACAATGAGCAGTTCTTC
TRBJ1-1	TRBV20-1	.	.	CSVYQGLGTEAFF	TGCAGTGTTTATCAGGGGCTCGGCACTGAAGCTTTCTTT
TRBJ2-1	TRBV20-1	few	TRBD2	CSARDLSSGGAWNEQFF	TGCAGTGCTAGAGATCTTTCCAGCGGGGGGGCCTGGAATGAGCAGTTCTTC
TRBJ2-4	TRBV3-1	.	TRBD1	CASSQGTALAKNIQYF	TGTGCCAGCAGCCAGGGGACAGCTTTAGCCAAAAACATTCAGTACTTC